The 13 T cell receptor beta chains given below trace back to one sample, sequenced in a study of blood T cell repertoires in COVID-19. The method was immunoSEQ multiplex PCR; TCRdb's version includes in-frame clones alone and lacks a portion of them. The top ten hold approximately 5.3% of the sample, which has approximately 300,000 clones, about 90% seen once. The sequenced material came from PBMCs or T cells enriched from blood (not recorded which). Source of these receptors: a woman aged 25 to 45 who had recovered from COVID-19.

The chain carries TRBV5-1 and TRBJ2-3; TRBD1 might be the D (6 bases). Trimming pared 5 bases from V and 0 bases from J, leaving 10 bases between. The germline V gene has CDR1 SGHRS and CDR2 YFSETQ. The CDR3 spans 14 residues. The CDR3 DNA reads as TGCGCCAGCAGTCGTCAGGGGAGCACAGATACGCAGTATTTT. Its protein product is CASSRQGSTDTQYF.

The rearrangement links TRBV20-1 to TRBJ1-6; the D is unclear. Deletions cut 0 bases from V and 14 bases from J, with 8 bases between. The CDR3 has 11 amino acids. Per germline, CDR1 DFQATT and CDR2 SNEGSKA (reference sequence). The CDR3 DNA is TGCAGTGCTAGAGATGTGGGAGCCCTCCACTTT. It is translated as CSARDVGALHF.

As DNA, the CDR3 is TGTGCCAGCAGCTCCGGCGGGACAGGGAAAAATGGCTACACCTTC. Amino acids: CASSSGGTGKNGYTF. The chain is built from TRBV7-2 and TRBJ1-2; TRBD1 aligns across 9 bases. Trimming removed 4 bases from V and 6 bases from J; junction bases left unmatched: 9. Germline lookup yields CDR1 SGHTA and CDR2 FQGNSA. The CDR3 has 15 residues.

The CDR3 DNA follows: TGTGCCAGCAGCTTAGAGGTAGCGGGGGGTTACAATGAGCAGTTCTTC. It translates to CASSLEVAGGYNEQFF. The V call is TRBV7-9, the J call TRBJ2-1, with 10 bases that match TRBD2. Trimming cost V 1 base and J 4 bases; bases outside gene matches: 4. Germline CDR1 and CDR2: SEHNR and FQNEAQ (reference sequence). This CDR3 spans 16 amino acids.

V gene TRBV12-3 or TRBV12-4 combines with J gene TRBJ2-7; D might be TRBD1 (6 bases). This CDR3 is built from 13 residues. Trimming removed 2 bases at V and 5 bases at J, with 10 bases between. The CDR3 here is CASSLSQGHEQYF. The CDR3 nucleotides read TGTGCCAGCAGTTTATCACAGGGCCACGAGCAGTACTTC.

The rearrangement uses TRBV7-8 and TRBJ1-1, with TRBD1 as a possible D gene (5 bases). CDR1 is SGHVS, CDR2 FQNEAQ, per germline. Trimming removed 3 bases from V and 4 bases from J, with 12 bases in between. The CDR3 covers 14 residues. Written as DNA, the CDR3 is TGTGCCAGCAGCTTGGCCGGGGGGGTCACTGAAGCTTTCTTT. Protein product: CASSLAGGVTEAFF.

This clone was counted between two and nine times. A junction end diverges from the germline sequence, so it may reflect a read error. The chain has TRBV7-7 and TRBJ1-2; a possible D gene is TRBD1 (6 bases). The V gene's germline CDR1 is SSHAT and CDR2 FNYEAQ (reference sequence). The CDR3 is 16 residues long. CDR3 nucleotide sequence: TGTGCTAGCAGCTTAGGGGACATGGAAGCTGTTGATGGCTACACCTTC. It is translated as CASSLGDMEAVDGYTF.

This sequence joins TRBV10-3 and TRBJ1-5; D unclear. The CDR3 is made up of 14 amino acids. Deletions cut 2 bases from V and 7 bases from J, with 12 bases between. Germline CDR1 reads ENHRY; CDR2 reads SYGVKD. CDR3 in DNA: TGTGCCATCAGTGAGGGACCTTCGGGGCAGCCCCAGCATTTT. Its protein is CAISEGPSGQPQHF.

This chain links TRBV5-1 with TRBJ2-1, with 8 bases aligning to TRBD2. The germline V gene encodes CDR1 SGHRS and CDR2 YFSETQ. CDR3 length equals 16 residues. The V segment lost 2 bases and the J segment 3 bases; nucleotides outside the gene matches: 7. CDR3: CASSFIAGIYYNEQFF. In DNA form, the CDR3 reads TGCGCCAGCAGCTTTATAGCGGGAATTTACTACAATGAGCAGTTCTTC. Together with reference TRBV5-1 and TRBJ2-1, the CDR3 gives the full variable domain: KAGVTQTPRYLIKTRGQQVTLSCSPISGHRSVSWYQQTPGQGLQFLFEYFSETQRNKGNFPGRFSGRQFSNSRSEMNVSTLELGDSALYLCASSFIAGIYYNEQFFGPGTRLTVL.

The chain is built from TRBV28 and TRBJ1-4; 8 bases are a match to TRBD1. The J segment lost 4 bases and the V segment lost 8 bases, leaving 12 bases of the junction unmatched. This CDR3 is 16 amino acids long. Per germline, CDR1 MDHEN and CDR2 SYDVKM. The CDR3 spells CASDSQGAGLNEKLFF. CDR3 in DNA: TGTGCCAGCGACTCTCAGGGGGCGGGCCTTAATGAAAAACTGTTTTTT.

The rearrangement uses TRBV9 and TRBJ2-3, with a tentative D call TRBD2 (6 bases). This CDR3 is 18 amino acids long. The ends were cut back, 3 bases at V and 2 bases at J, with 22 bases in the middle. Germline V gene lookup returns CDR1 SGDLS and CDR2 YYNGEE. Here the CDR3 DNA reads TGTGCCAGCAGCGCCCGAGGGCGGGGCTCCTCCTCCACAGATACGCAGTATTTT. The encoded protein is CASSARGRGSSSTDTQYF.

The chain combines TRBV4-3 with TRBJ2-7; 9 nucleotides line up with TRBD1. Germline values: CDR1 LGHNA, CDR2 YSLEER. After removal of 1 base from V and 4 bases from J, the junction contained 8 bases not matched to a gene. The CDR3 totals 16 residues. The CDR3: CASSQVLGTGTYEQYF. The CDR3, as DNA: TGCGCCAGCAGCCAAGTCCTCGGGACAGGGACTTACGAGCAGTACTTC.

This rearrangement joins TRBV4-2 to TRBJ1-3; D unresolved. This CDR3 has 15 residues. Trimming removed 2 bases from V and 3 bases from J, with 11 bases in between. Germline CDR1 reads LGHNA; CDR2 reads YNFKEQ. The CDR3: CASSQSLGGGNTIYF. As DNA, the CDR3 is TGTGCCAGCAGCCAATCCCTCGGCGGTGGAAACACCATATATTTT.